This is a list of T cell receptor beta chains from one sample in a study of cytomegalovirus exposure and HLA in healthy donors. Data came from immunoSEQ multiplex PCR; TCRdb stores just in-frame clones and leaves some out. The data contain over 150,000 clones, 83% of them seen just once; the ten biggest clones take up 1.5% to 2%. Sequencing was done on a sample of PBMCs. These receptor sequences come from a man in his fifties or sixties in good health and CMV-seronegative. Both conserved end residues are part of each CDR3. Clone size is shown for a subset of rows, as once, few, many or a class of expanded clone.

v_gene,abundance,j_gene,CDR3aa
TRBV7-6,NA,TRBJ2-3,CASSPSALAGVGTQYF
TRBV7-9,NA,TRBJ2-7,CSSGYYNSYEQYF
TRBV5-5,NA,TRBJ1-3,CASSSPGTGTLSGNTIYF
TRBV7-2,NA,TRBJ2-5,CASSTRQGFVATQYF
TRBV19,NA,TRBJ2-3,CASSIQQGTDTQYF
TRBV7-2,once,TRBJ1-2,CASSLTGYGYTF
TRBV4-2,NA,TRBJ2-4,CASSQDRVGTGATKNIQYF
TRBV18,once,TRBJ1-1,CASSPFYLNTEAFF
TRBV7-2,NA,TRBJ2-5,CASSPDRGLVETQYF
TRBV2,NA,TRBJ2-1,CASSAKDWNEQFF
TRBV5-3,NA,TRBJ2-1,CERSHGESYNEQFF
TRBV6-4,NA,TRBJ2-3,CASSDRGVGADTQYF
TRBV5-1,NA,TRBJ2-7,CASSLQASNYEQYF
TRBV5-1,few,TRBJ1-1,CASSSRDSNTEAFF
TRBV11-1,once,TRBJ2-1,CASSLQAGPSNEQFF
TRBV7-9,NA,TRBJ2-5,CASSSRLAGGVGETQYF
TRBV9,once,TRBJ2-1,CASTSGLAAYNEQFF
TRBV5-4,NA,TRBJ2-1,CASSPQGGSHNEQFF
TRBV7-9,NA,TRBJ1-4,CSSSFGRGLFF
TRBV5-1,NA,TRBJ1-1,CASSLAPETEAFF
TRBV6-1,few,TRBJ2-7,CASSEKQGASYEQYF
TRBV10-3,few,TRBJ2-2,CAISGGGTILTGELFF
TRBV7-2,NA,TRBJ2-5,CASSYETQETQYF
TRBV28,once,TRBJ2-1,CASSLGLAGVEQFF
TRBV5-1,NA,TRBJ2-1,CASRADRVRYNEQFF
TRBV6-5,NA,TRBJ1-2,CASSYSGTRVGGYTF
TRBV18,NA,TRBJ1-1,CASSPRQSNTEAFF
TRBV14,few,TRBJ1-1,CASSPLLGEDVNTEAFF
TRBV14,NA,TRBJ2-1,CASSQGFSYYNEQFF
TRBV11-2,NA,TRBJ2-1,CASSFVRSYNEQFF
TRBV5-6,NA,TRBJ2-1,CASSLVIAVFRNEQFF
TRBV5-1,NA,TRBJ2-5,CASSLGLAGGETQYF
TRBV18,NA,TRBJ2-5,CASSPLSSFQETQYF